This TCR beta chain was found in a study of cytomegalovirus exposure and HLA in healthy donors. Amplification used 60 Vbeta primers and 13 Jbeta primers. Produced via immunoSEQ multiplex PCR; TCRdb's table is partial and in-frame only. Seen here are around 99,000 clones, 73% observed once, and the top ten hold around 7.7%. The sample holds one count of this clone. Its cognate antigen is unknown. Points from the study as a whole: Overall, approximately 150 TCR beta chains were annotated as cytomegalovirus-associated. HLA alleles were associated with 17,000 or so TCR beta sequences in a later analysis at 0.05 false discovery rate.

Nominally healthy donors were sampled, though unrecorded immune exposures were likely. The source of this sequence is a man aged 40-49 years in good health and CMV-seronegative. Sample: PBMCs.

The CDR3 loop is CASSPYGEGGYGYTF. The DNA for the CDR3 is TGCGCCAGCAGCCCGTACGGGGAAGGAGGGTATGGCTACACCTTC. J is TRBJ1-2 and V is TRBV5-1; unclear D gene. CDR1 SGHRS and CDR2 YFSETQ come from the germline V gene. The CDR3 is 15 amino acids. V was shortened by 4 bases and J by 5 bases, with 18 bases between the two germline ends. Supplemented by reference TRBV5-1 and TRBJ1-2, the full variable domain reads KAGVTQTPRYLIKTRGQQVTLSCSPISGHRSVSWYQQTPGQGLQFLFEYFSETQRNKGNFPGRFSGRQFSNSRSEMNVSTLELGDSALYLCASSPYGEGGYGYTFGSGTRLTVV.